What follows are 5 T cell receptor beta chains derived from one specimen sequenced in a study of OX40 agonist ivuxolimab in advanced cancers. Repertoires were generated with immunoSEQ multiplex PCR, while TCRdb's copy carries only in-frame clones and drops some. The repertoire has about 5,900 clones, 81% of them found once; the top ten carry approximately 13%. The sequences come from CD4+ or CD8+ T cells sorted from blood, collected in a trial of the OX40 agonist ivuxolimab. The receptors were sampled from an adult with an advanced solid tumor such as melanoma, head and neck, liver or kidney cancer.

This clone came up a few times. This chain connects TRBV15 to TRBJ1-1; weak D call: TRBD1 (6 bases). There are 15 residues in the CDR3. V was cut by 6 bases and J by 5 bases, with 19 bases left in between. CDR1 is LNHNV, CDR2 YYDKDF, per germline (reference sequence). CDR3 in DNA: TGTGCCACCAGTAGTACTCGTACAGGGAGTACTGAAGCTTTCTTT. The encoded protein is CATSSTRTGSTEAFF.

The V call is TRBV28, the J call TRBJ2-6; a weak D match, TRBD1 (5 bases). Trimming took off 4 bases at V and 0 bases at J, with 10 bases between the two ends. The CDR3 loop spans 16 amino acids. Germline-derived CDR1 and CDR2 are MDHEN and SYDVKM. The CDR3 DNA reads as TGTGCCAGCAGTTCCTCGACAGTCTCTGGGGCCAACGTCCTGACTTTC. The encoded protein is CASSSSTVSGANVLTF.

The V gene is TRBV7-8, the J gene TRBJ2-1; 9 nucleotides align to TRBD1. V lost 2 bases to trimming and J lost 4 bases; unmatched junction nucleotides: 6. Germline CDR1 reads SGHVS; CDR2 reads FQNEAQ. The CDR3 runs 16 residues. The CDR3 reads CASSLPRTGVYNEQFF. In nucleotides, the CDR3 is TGTGCCAGCAGCTTACCCCGGACAGGGGTGTACAATGAGCAGTTCTTC.

The gene calls are TRBV29-1 and TRBJ1-2; D is uncertain. Germline CDR1 is SQVTM and CDR2 is ANQGSEA. Trimming took off 6 bases at V and 8 bases at J, with 22 bases between the two ends. There are 14 residues in the CDR3. In DNA form, the CDR3 reads TGCAGCGTGCCTAGACCGGGCGCGGTTTTCGGCTACACCTTC. This encodes CSVPRPGAVFGYTF.

The chain carries TRBV7-9 and TRBJ2-7; D is perhaps TRBD1 (5 bases). The CDR3 totals 15 residues. V lost 2 bases to trimming and J lost 5 bases, with 16 bases between them. Looked up from germline, CDR1 is SEHNR and CDR2 is FQNEAQ (reference sequence). This CDR3 reads CASSLLSGRADEQYF. For the CDR3, the DNA is TGTGCCAGCAGCTTATTGTCAGGGCGCGCGGACGAGCAGTACTTC.